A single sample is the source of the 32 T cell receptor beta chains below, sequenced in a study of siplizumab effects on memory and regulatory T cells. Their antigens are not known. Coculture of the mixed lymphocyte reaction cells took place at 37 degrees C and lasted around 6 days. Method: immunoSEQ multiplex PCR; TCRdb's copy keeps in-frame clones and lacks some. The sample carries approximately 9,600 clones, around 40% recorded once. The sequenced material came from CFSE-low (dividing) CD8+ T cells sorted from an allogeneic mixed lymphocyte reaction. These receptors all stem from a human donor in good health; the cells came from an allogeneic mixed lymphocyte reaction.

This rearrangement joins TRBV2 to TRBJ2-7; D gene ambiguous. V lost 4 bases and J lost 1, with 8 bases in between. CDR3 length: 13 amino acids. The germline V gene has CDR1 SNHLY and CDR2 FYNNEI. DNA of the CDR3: TGTGCCAGCAGTGTAGAGCTGTCCTACGAGCAGTACTTC. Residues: CASSVELSYEQYF.

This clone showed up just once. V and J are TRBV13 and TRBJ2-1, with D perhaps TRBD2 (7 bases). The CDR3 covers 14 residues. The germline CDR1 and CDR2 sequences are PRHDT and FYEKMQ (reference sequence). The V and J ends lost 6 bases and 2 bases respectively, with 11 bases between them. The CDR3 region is CASSHGGPYNEQFF. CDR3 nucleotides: TGTGCCAGCAGTCACGGGGGGCCCTACAATGAGCAGTTCTTC.

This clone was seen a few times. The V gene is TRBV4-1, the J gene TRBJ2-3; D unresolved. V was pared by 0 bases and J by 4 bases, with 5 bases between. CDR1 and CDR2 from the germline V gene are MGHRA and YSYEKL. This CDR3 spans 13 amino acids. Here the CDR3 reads CASSQDPSDTQYF. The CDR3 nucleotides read TGCGCCAGCAGCCAAGATCCCTCAGATACGCAGTATTTT.

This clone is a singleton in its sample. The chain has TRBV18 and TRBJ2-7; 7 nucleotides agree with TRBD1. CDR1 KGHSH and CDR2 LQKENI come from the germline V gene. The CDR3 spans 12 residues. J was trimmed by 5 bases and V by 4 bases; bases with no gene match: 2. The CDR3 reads CASSRDSDEQYF. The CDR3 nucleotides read TGTGCCAGCTCACGGGACAGCGACGAGCAGTACTTC.

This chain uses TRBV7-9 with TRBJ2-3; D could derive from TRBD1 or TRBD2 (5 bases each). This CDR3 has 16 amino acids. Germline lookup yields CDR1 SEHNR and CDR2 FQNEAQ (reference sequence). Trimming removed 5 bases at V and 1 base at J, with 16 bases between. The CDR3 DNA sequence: TGTGCCAGCAGCCCGCGGGCTAGCAGGGGCACAGATACGCAGTATTTT. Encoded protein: CASSPRASRGTDTQYF.

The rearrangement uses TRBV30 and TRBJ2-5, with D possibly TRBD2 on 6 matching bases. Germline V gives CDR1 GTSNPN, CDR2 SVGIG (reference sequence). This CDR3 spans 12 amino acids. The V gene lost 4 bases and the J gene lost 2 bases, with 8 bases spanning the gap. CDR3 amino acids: CAWTAGQETQYF. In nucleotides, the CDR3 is TGTGCCTGGACCGCGGGGCAAGAGACCCAGTACTTC.

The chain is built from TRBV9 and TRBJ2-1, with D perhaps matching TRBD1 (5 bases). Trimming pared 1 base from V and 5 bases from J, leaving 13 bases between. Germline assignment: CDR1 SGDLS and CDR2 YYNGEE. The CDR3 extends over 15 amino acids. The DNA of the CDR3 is TGTGCCAGCAGCGTATTTAGCAGGGAAGACAATGAGCAGTTCTTC. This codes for CASSVFSREDNEQFF.

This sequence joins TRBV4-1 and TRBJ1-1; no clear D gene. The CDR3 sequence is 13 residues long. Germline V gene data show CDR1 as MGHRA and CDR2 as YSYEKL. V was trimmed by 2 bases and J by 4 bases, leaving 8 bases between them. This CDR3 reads CASSQREGTEAFF. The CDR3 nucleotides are TGCGCCAGCAGCCAAAGGGAGGGCACTGAAGCTTTCTTT.

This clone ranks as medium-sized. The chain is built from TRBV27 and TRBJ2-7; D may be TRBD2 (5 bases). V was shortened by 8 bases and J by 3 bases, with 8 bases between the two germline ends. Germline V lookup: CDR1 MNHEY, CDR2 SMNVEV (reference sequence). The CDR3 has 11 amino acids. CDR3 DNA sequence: TGTGCCAGCGGAGGAAGCTACGAGCAGTACTTC. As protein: CASGGSYEQYF.

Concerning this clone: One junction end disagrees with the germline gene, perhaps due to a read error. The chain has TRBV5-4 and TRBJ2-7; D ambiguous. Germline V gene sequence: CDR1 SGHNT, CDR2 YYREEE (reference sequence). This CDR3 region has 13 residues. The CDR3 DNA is TGCGCCAGCAGCTTGGCCCCAACCTACGAGCAGTACTTC. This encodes CASSLAPTYEQYF.

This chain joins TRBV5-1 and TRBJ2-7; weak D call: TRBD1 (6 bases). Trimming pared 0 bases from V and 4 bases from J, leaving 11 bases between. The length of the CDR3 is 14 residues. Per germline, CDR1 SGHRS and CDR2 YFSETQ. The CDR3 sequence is CASSLETGRYEQYF. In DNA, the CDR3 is TGCGCCAGCAGCTTGGAGACAGGTCGGTACGAGCAGTACTTC.

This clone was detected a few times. The chain's CDR3 is CASSPGHFNYGYTF. CDR3 bases: TGTGCCAGCAGCCCGGGACACTTTAACTATGGCTACACCTTC. This chain uses TRBV6-5 with TRBJ1-2, with a tentative D call TRBD1 (6 bases). Trimming took off 6 bases at V and 1 base at J, with 12 bases between the two ends. The germline V gene encodes CDR1 MNHEY and CDR2 SVGAGI. The CDR3 is 14 residues long.

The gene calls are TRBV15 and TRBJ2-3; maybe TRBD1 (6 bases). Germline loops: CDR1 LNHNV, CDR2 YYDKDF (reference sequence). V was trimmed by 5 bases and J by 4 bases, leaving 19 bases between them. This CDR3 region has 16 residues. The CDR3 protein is CATSGRGQPGPDTQYF. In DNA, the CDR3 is TGTGCCACCAGCGGACGTGGACAGCCCGGGCCAGATACGCAGTATTTT.

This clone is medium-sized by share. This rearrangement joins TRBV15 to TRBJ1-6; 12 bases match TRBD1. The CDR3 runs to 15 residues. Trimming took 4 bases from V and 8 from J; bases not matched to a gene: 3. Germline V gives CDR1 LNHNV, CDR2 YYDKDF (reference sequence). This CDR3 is CATSTGQGAYSPLHF. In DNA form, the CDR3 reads TGTGCCACCAGCACGGGACAGGGGGCGTATTCACCCCTCCACTTT.

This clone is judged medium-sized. The CDR3 nucleotides are TGTGCCAGCAGTTCCGGGCCAAACACTGAAGCTTTCTTT. Its protein product is CASSSGPNTEAFF. The chain carries TRBV6-5 and TRBJ1-1; the D is unclear. Per the germline V gene, CDR1 is MNHEY and CDR2 is SVGAGI. The CDR3 has 13 amino acids. The V end was cut by 4 bases, the J end by 2 bases, with 8 bases between.

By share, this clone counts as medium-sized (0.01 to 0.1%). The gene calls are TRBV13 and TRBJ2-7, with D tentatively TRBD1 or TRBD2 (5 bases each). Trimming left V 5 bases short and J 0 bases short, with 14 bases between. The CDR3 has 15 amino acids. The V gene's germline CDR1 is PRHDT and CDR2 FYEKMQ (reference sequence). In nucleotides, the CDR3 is TGTGCCAGCAGCCTCCGGGGCCTAAGCTCCTACGAGCAGTACTTC. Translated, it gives CASSLRGLSSYEQYF.

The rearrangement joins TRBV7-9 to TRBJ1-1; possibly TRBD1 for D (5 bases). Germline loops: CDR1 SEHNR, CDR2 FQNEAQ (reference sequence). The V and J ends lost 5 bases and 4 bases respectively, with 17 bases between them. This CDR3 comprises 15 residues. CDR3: CASSPPGGRGTEAFF. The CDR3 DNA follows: TGTGCCAGCAGCCCCCCGGGCGGAAGGGGCACTGAAGCTTTCTTT. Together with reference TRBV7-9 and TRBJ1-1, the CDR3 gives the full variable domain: DTGVSQNPRHKITKRGQNVTFRCDPISEHNRLYWYRQTLGQGPEFLTYFQNEAQLEKSRLLSDRFSAERPKGSFSTLEIQRTEQGDSAMYLCASSPPGGRGTEAFFGQGTRLTVV.

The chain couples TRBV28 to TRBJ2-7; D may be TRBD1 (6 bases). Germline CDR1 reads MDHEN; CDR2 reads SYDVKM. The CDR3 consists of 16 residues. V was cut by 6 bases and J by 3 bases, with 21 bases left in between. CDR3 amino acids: CASSPMRTAESYEQYF. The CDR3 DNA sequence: TGTGCCAGCAGCCCTATGAGGACAGCCGAAAGCTACGAGCAGTACTTC.

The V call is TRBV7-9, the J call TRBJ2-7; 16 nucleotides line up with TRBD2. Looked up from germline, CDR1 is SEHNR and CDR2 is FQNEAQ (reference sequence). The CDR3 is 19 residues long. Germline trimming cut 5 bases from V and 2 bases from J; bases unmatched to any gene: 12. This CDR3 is CASSAEVPGLAGGPYEQYF. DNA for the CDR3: TGTGCCAGCAGCGCAGAAGTCCCGGGACTAGCGGGGGGGCCCTACGAGCAGTACTTC.

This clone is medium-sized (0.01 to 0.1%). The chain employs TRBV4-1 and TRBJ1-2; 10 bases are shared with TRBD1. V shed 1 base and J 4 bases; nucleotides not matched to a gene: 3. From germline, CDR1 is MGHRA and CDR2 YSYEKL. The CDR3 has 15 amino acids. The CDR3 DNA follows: TGCGCCAGCAGCCAAGGAGGACAGGGGGGCTATGGCTACACCTTC. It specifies CASSQGGQGGYGYTF.

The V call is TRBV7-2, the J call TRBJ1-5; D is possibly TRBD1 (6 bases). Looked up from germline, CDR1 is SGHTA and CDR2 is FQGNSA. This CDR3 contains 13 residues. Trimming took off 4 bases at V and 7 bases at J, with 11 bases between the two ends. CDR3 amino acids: CASSWGGGQPQHF. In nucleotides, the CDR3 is TGTGCCAGCAGCTGGGGAGGGGGGCAGCCCCAGCATTTT. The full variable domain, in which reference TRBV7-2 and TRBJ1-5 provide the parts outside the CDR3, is GAGVSQSPSNKVTEKGKDVELRCDPISGHTALYWYRQSLGQGLEFLIYFQGNSAPDKSGLPSDRFSAERTGGSVSTLTIQRTQQEDSAVYLCASSWGGGQPQHFGDGTRLSIL.

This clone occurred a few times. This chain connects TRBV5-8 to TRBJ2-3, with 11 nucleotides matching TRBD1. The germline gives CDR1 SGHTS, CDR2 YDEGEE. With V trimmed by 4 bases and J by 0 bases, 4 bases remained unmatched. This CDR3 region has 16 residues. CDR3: CASSPGTGGSTDTQYF. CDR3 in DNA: TGTGCCAGCAGCCCGGGGACAGGGGGAAGCACAGATACGCAGTATTTT.

CDR3 coding DNA: TGCACCAGCAGCCAGGGACAGGGGGTTACACCTAACTATGGCTACACCTTC. As protein: CTSSQGQGVTPNYGYTF. The rearrangement links TRBV1 to TRBJ1-2; the table's D call, TRBD1, has no DNA check behind it. TRBV1 is flagged as a pseudogene. The CDR3 is 17 residues long.

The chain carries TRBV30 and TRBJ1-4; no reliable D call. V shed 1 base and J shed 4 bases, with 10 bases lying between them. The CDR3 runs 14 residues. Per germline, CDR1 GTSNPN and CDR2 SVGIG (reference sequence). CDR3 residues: CAWSEGVGNEKLFF. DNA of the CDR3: TGTGCCTGGAGTGAGGGTGTAGGTAATGAAAAACTGTTTTTT.

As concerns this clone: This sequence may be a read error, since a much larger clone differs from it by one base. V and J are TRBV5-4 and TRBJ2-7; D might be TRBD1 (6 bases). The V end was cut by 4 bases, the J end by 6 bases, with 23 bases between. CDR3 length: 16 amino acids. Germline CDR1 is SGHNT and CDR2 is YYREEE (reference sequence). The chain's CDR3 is CASSQVLTGAVSEQYF. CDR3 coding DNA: TGTGCCAGCAGCCAAGTCCTGACAGGAGCGGTCTCCGAGCAGTACTTC.

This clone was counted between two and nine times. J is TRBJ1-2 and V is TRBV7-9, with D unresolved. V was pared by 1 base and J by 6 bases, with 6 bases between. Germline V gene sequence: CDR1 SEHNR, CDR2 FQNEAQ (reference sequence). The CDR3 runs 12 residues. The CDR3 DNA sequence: TGTGCCAGCAGCTTAGGATACAATGGCTACACCTTC. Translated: CASSLGYNGYTF.

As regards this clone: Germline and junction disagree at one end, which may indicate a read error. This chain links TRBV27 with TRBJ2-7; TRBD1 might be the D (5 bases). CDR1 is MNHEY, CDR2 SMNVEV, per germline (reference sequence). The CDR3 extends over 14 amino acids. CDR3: CVSSLGAVSYEQYF. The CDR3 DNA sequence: TGTGTCAGCAGTTTAGGGGCGGTCTCCTACGAGCAGTACTTC.

The CDR3 region is CASSVTGWDIQYF. For the CDR3, the DNA is TGTGCCAGTAGTGTGACAGGGTGGGACATTCAGTACTTC. V and J are TRBV19 and TRBJ2-4; 7 bases align to TRBD1. This CDR3 region has 13 residues. Germline values: CDR1 LNHDA, CDR2 SQIVND (reference sequence). The J segment lost 8 bases and the V segment lost 5 bases, leaving 6 bases of the junction unmatched. The whole variable domain, filled in from reference TRBV19 and TRBJ2-4, reads DGGITQSPKYLFRKEGQNVTLSCEQNLNHDAMYWYRQDPGQGLRLIYYSQIVNDFQKGDIAEGYSVSREKKESFPLTVTSAQKNPTAFYLCASSVTGWDIQYFGAGTRLSVL.

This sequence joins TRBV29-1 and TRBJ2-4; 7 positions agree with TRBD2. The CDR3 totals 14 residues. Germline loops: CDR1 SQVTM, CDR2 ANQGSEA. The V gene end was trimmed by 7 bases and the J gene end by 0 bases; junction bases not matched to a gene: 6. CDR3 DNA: TGCAGCGGGGTACTAGCGAGAGCCAAAAACATTCAGTACTTC. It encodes CSGVLARAKNIQYF.

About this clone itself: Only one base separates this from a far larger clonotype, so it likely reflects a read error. The CDR3 nucleotides read TGTGCCAGCAGTCCCGGGACAGGGGCTTACGAGCAGTACTTC. Protein sequence: CASSPGTGAYEQYF. The rearrangement links TRBV19 to TRBJ2-7; 10 bases are shared with TRBD1. The trim removed 9 bases at V and 4 bases at J, leaving 9 bases unmatched. CDR3 length equals 14 residues. In germline, CDR1 is LNHDA, CDR2 SQIVND (reference sequence).

The CDR3 protein is CATSGRGGGSGNTIYF. CDR3 DNA sequence: TGTGCCACCAGCGGCCGGGGAGGCGGCTCTGGAAACACCATATATTTT. V is TRBV15 and J is TRBJ1-3; D remains unclear. Germline V lookup: CDR1 LNHNV, CDR2 YYDKDF (reference sequence). Deletions cut 5 bases from V and 0 bases from J, with 14 bases between. The CDR3 has 16 residues.

CDR3 DNA sequence: TGTGCCAGCAGCTTAGGATCTAACACCGGGGAGCTGTTTTTT. It translates to CASSLGSNTGELFF. The rearrangement joins TRBV7-3 to TRBJ2-2; D is unclear. The CDR3 spans 14 residues. Germline V gene sequence: CDR1 SGHTA, CDR2 FQGTGA. Trimming shortened V by 2 bases and J by 2 bases, and 6 bases separated the two germline ends.